This entry describes one T cell receptor beta chain. This sample is drawn from a study of blood T cell repertoires in COVID-19. Profiled with immunoSEQ multiplex PCR; TCRdb holds only in-frame clones, not every one. The top ten hold roughly 4% of the sample, which has roughly 250,000 clones, around 89% seen once. Germline V gives CDR1 SNHLY, CDR2 FYNNEI. After removal of 4 bases from V and 4 bases from J, the junction contained 2 bases not matched to a gene. The CDR3 runs to 13 residues. This receptor was taken from a man between 60 and 70 years old who had recovered from COVID-19. Material for sequencing was peripheral blood. The chain has TRBV2 and TRBJ2-3; TRBD2 aligns across 7 bases. In nucleotides, the CDR3 is TGTGCCAGCAGTGGGACTAGTTCAGATACGCAGTATTTT. It specifies CASSGTSSDTQYF.